The next 14 T cell receptor beta chains were all read from a single sample in a study of human T cells and chemical hapten exposure. Time point indicated: pre-sensitization, week 0. As to treatment: therapeutic diphenylcyclopropenone sensitization with weekly scalp DPC. TCRdb redid the calling of the RACE reads with MiXCR, one entry per CDR3 protein. The data contain 57,000 or so distinct CDR3 sequences, about 10% of them singletons. The sample consisted of whole blood, taken in connection with sensitization to the hapten diphenylcyclopropenone (DPC). These receptors came from a woman aged 40-49 years with alopecia areata. Some clones in this sample may be carry-over from other donors' samples.

This chain links TRBV7-8 with TRBJ1-5; the D gene is possibly TRBD1 (6 bases). The CDR3 runs to 18 residues. The germline CDR1 and CDR2 sequences are SGHVS and FQNEAQ. The V gene lost 5 bases and the J gene lost 0 bases, with 20 bases spanning the gap. CDR3 DNA: TGTGCCAGCAGCCCAGCCGGCATACGGACAGTTAGCAATCAGCCCCAGCATTTT. Its protein is CASSPAGIRTVSNQPQHF.

The rearrangement links TRBV6-2 or TRBV6-3 to TRBJ2-1; TRBD1 matches 8 bases. V was pared by 9 bases and J by 3 bases, with 10 bases of the junction left unmatched. Germline V CDR1 and CDR2: MNHEY, SVGEGT. The CDR3 runs to 15 residues. CDR3 nucleotide sequence: TGTGCCAGTAGGCAGGGGGCTGTCGTCTACAATGAGCAGTTCTTC. Translation: CASRQGAVVYNEQFF.

The table lists this clonotype with a few counts. The rearrangement links TRBV20-1 to TRBJ1-1; tentative D call: TRBD1 (5 bases). CDR1 DFQATT and CDR2 SNEGSKA come from the germline V gene (reference sequence). The CDR3 is made up of 16 amino acids. Trimming took 3 bases from V and 0 from J, leaving 17 bases between them. The CDR3 sequence is CSARDVRRGMNTEAFF. Written as DNA, the CDR3 is TGCAGTGCTAGGGACGTTCGGAGGGGAATGAACACTGAAGCTTTCTTT.

This clonotype has more than one count but fewer than ten. The V call is TRBV28, the J call TRBJ1-1; D is possibly TRBD1 (5 bases). The CDR3 covers 15 residues. Germline lookup yields CDR1 MDHEN and CDR2 SYDVKM. V was pared by 8 bases and J by 5 bases, with 21 bases between. The CDR3 region is CASASPVVGRTEAFF. For the CDR3, the DNA is TGTGCCAGCGCCAGCCCCGTGGTGGGACGGACTGAAGCTTTCTTT.

This clonotype showed up many times. This sequence joins TRBV7-2 and TRBJ2-7; 9 nucleotides align to TRBD1. This CDR3 contains 15 residues. Germline V gene data show CDR1 as SGHTA and CDR2 as FQGNSA. Germline trimming cut 7 bases from V and 3 bases from J; bases unmatched to any gene: 10. The CDR3 DNA reads as TGTGCCAGCATGACGGGACAGGGACTGGTCTACGAGCAGTACTTC. This encodes CASMTGQGLVYEQYF.

This clonotype was counted ten times or more. This rearrangement joins TRBV18 to TRBJ2-5, with D possibly being TRBD1 or TRBD2 (5 bases each). CDR1 and CDR2 from the germline V gene are KGHSH and LQKENI. The CDR3 totals 15 residues. Trimming removed 3 bases at V and 4 bases at J, with 15 bases between. The CDR3 here is CASSPHAGDGETQYF. The CDR3 nucleotides read TGTGCCAGCTCACCCCACGCCGGGGACGGAGAGACCCAGTACTTC.

The chain carries TRBV29-1 and TRBJ1-1, with TRBD1 matching over 7 bases. V was clipped by 8 bases and J by 0 bases; unmatched bases: 6. CDR3 size: 13 residues. Germline V gives CDR1 SQVTM, CDR2 ANQGSEA. In DNA form, the CDR3 reads TGCAGCACTTGGGACAGATTGAACACTGAAGCTTTCTTT. Its protein product is CSTWDRLNTEAFF.

This clonotype has a count of ten or more. This rearrangement joins TRBV11-2 to TRBJ2-1, with D unclear. V lost 4 bases and J lost 7, with 8 bases in between. Germline V gene sequence: CDR1 SGHAT, CDR2 FQNNGV. The CDR3 has 12 residues. CDR3 residues: CASSSNRNEQFF. For the CDR3, the DNA is TGTGCCAGCAGCTCGAACCGGAATGAGCAGTTCTTC.

The chain uses TRBV7-2 and TRBJ2-5; D gene unclear. This CDR3 contains 13 residues. The V gene's germline CDR1 is SGHTA and CDR2 FQGNSA. V gave up 5 bases and J gave up 4 bases, with 11 bases separating them. CDR3 bases: TGTGCCAGCAGCCCTGGCGCCAGAGAGACCCAGTACTTC. This translates into CASSPGARETQYF.

This clonotype was observed a few times. This chain links TRBV4-3 with TRBJ2-1; D possibly uses TRBD1 or TRBD2 (7 bases each). Trimming left V 1 base short and J 4 bases short, with 14 bases between. Germline CDR1 and CDR2: LGHNA and YSLEER. The CDR3 loop spans 16 amino acids. Here the CDR3 DNA reads TGCGCCAGCAGCCAAGGGGCAGGGGGGGGATACAATGAGCAGTTCTTC. Its protein product is CASSQGAGGGYNEQFF.

This clonotype turned up a few times. This chain connects TRBV28 to TRBJ2-1, with D tentatively TRBD1 (5 bases). The CDR3 length is 15 residues. V was cut by 6 bases and J by 0 bases, with 12 bases left in between. The germline gives CDR1 MDHEN, CDR2 SYDVKM. Written as DNA, the CDR3 is TGTGCCAGCAGACGACAGCCGAGCTCCTACAATGAGCAGTTCTTC. Protein: CASRRQPSSYNEQFF.

The V call is TRBV28, the J call TRBJ1-5, with D uncertain. Trimming took 6 bases from V and 1 from J, leaving 4 bases between them. There are 12 residues in the CDR3. In germline, CDR1 is MDHEN, CDR2 SYDVKM. The CDR3 reads CASSNSNQPQHF. CDR3 DNA sequence: TGTGCCAGCAGCAACAGCAATCAGCCCCAGCATTTT.

The V gene is TRBV6-1, the J gene TRBJ1-5, with D unresolved. The CDR3 spans 15 residues. Trimming left V 2 bases short and J 7 bases short, with 15 bases between. Germline lookup yields CDR1 MNHNS and CDR2 SASEGT. DNA of the CDR3: TGTGCCAGCAGTGAACTGCGCGCCCGAGGGCAGCCCCAGCATTTT. Translation gives CASSELRARGQPQHF.

This clonotype was seen at least ten times. This chain links TRBV6-5 with TRBJ2-4, with 12 bases aligning to TRBD1. Per germline, CDR1 MNHEY and CDR2 SVGAGI. This CDR3 has 15 residues. J was trimmed by 6 bases and V by 6 bases; bases with no gene match: 6. The DNA for the CDR3 is TGTGCCAGCAGCCCCGGGACAGGGGGCGTAAACATTCAGTACTTC. Translated: CASSPGTGGVNIQYF.